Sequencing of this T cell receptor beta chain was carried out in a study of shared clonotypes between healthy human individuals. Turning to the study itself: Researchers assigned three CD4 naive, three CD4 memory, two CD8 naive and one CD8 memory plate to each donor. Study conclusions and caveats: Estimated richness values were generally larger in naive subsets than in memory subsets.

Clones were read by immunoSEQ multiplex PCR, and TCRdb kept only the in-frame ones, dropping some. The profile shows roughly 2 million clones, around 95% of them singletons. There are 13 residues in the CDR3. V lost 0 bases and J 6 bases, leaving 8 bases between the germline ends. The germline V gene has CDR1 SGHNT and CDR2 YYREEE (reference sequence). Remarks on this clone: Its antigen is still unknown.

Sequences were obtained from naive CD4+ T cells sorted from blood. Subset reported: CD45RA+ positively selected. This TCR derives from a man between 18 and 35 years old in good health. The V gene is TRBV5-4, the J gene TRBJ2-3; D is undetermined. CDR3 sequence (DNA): TGTGCCAGCAGCTTGGTCCACGCGGATACGCAGTATTTT. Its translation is CASSLVHADTQYF.